Listed here are 9 T cell receptor beta chains from one sample, sequenced in a study of beta chain features in type 1 diabetes. Study-level results: A moderate, significant TCRB CDR3 shortening appeared in type 1 diabetes across four CD4+ subsets.

Their antigen targets remain unknown. The sequenced template was cDNA made from the entire isolated RNA. Measured with immunoSEQ multiplex PCR; TCRdb has only the in-frame clones, and not every one. The sample lists roughly 250,000 clones, about a fifth occurring once. The material sequenced was naive CD4+ T cells from blood. These receptors were taken from a woman aged 40 to 55 with type 1 diabetes.

This clone has only a few counts. CDR3 amino acids: CSVEGLAGADTQYF. The CDR3 DNA reads TGCAGCGTTGAAGGACTAGCCGGGGCAGATACGCAGTATTTT. This chain links TRBV29-1 with TRBJ2-3; TRBD2 agrees at 7 bases. Trimming cost V 1 base and J 4 bases; bases outside gene matches: 5. Looked up from germline, CDR1 is SQVTM and CDR2 is ANQGSEA. There are 14 residues in the CDR3.

This rearrangement joins TRBV6-4 to TRBJ2-1; the D gene is possibly TRBD2 (5 bases). Germline CDR1 MRHNA, CDR2 SNTAGT. V dropped 0 bases and J dropped 0 bases, with 6 bases sitting between them. The CDR3 sequence is 15 residues long. The CDR3 loop is CASSDSAGSYNEQFF. CDR3 nucleotide sequence: TGTGCCAGCAGTGACTCGGCGGGCTCCTACAATGAGCAGTTCTTC.

The sample holds a few counts of this clone. The chain is built from TRBV18 and TRBJ2-5; tentatively, D is TRBD1 (5 bases). V shed 1 base and J shed 5 bases, with 17 bases lying between them. CDR1 is KGHSH and CDR2 is LQKENI in the germline V gene. CDR3 length: 16 amino acids. Here the CDR3 reads CASSPLEGAGSETQYF. CDR3 nucleotide sequence: TGTGCCAGCTCACCACTTGAAGGGGCAGGGTCGGAGACCCAGTACTTC.

This clone was counted a few times. This chain uses TRBV5-4 with TRBJ2-7; TRBD1 matches 7 bases. The CDR3 consists of 15 residues. In germline, CDR1 is SGHNT, CDR2 YYREEE (reference sequence). After removal of 3 bases from V and 6 bases from J, the junction contained 12 bases not matched to a gene. The CDR3: CASSSTSQGPREQYF. CDR3 nucleotide sequence: TGTGCCAGCAGCTCCACCTCACAGGGGCCCCGCGAGCAGTACTTC.

The chain employs TRBV29-1 and TRBJ2-5; 10 bases fit TRBD2. The CDR3 has 13 residues. Losses at the gene ends were 3 bases for V and 3 bases for J; bases not matched to a gene: 1. Germline V gives CDR1 SQVTM, CDR2 ANQGSEA. The CDR3 DNA reads TGCAGCGTTGAGAGCGGGGGGGAAGAGACCCAGTACTTC. Protein product: CSVESGGEETQYF.

The chain joins TRBV6-6 to TRBJ1-5; TRBD1 might be the D (6 bases). Trimming shortened V by 5 bases and J by 7 bases, and 12 bases separated the two germline ends. CDR1 MNHNY and CDR2 SVGAGI come from the germline V gene (reference sequence). CDR3 size: 13 residues. The CDR3 region is CASSPRGEQPQHF. The CDR3 DNA reads as TGTGCCAGCAGTCCCAGGGGAGAGCAGCCCCAGCATTTT.

The chain recombines TRBV25-1 with TRBJ1-6; tentative D call: TRBD1 (6 bases). Germline V gene data show CDR1 as MGHDK and CDR2 as SYGVNS. Trimming pared 6 bases from V and 9 bases from J, leaving 15 bases between. This CDR3 is 14 amino acids long. CDR3 loop: CASSHPDRASPLHF. The CDR3 nucleotides read TGTGCCAGCAGCCACCCGGACAGAGCTTCACCCCTCCACTTT.

A few counts support this clone. This chain connects TRBV29-1 to TRBJ1-1; D is undetermined. CDR1 and CDR2 from the germline V gene are SQVTM and ANQGSEA. CDR3 length: 11 residues. V was trimmed by 4 bases and J by 7 bases, leaving 10 bases between them. The CDR3 protein is CSVASGSEAFF. CDR3 DNA sequence: TGCAGCGTTGCGAGCGGCAGTGAAGCTTTCTTT. The variable domain in full, completed from reference TRBV29-1 and TRBJ1-1, reads SAVISQKPSRDICQRGTSLTIQCQVDSQVTMMFWYRQQPGQSLTLIATANQGSEATYESGFVIDKFPISRPNLTFSTLTVSNMSPEDSSIYLCSVASGSEAFFGQGTRLTVV.

The chain combines TRBV4-3 with TRBJ2-2; 11 bases are shared with TRBD1. CDR3 length equals 16 residues. Germline V gene data show CDR1 as LGHNA and CDR2 as YSLEER. The ends lost 1 base at V and 7 bases at J; junction bases unmatched: 5. The CDR3 loop is CASSQGTGGEGGELFF. The CDR3 nucleotides are TGCGCCAGCAGCCAAGGGACAGGGGGCGAAGGCGGGGAGCTGTTTTTT.